This TCR beta chain was observed in a study of CD8 T cells in ankylosing spondylitis. Study results and caveats: A motif of 7 to 9 highly homologous TCR beta variants was seen as apparently characteristic of ankylosing spondylitis blood. Researchers report that disease-linked clones proved CD8+ and relatively rare in peripheral blood. The clones that were linked to disease were reported to be significantly enriched in matched synovial fluid samples from ankylosing spondylitis patients.

This clonotype was observed a few times. Its antigen is undetermined. From germline, CDR1 is SGHAT and CDR2 FQNNGV. CDR3 size: 16 residues. V dropped 1 base and J dropped 6 bases, with 15 bases sitting between them. The TCR beta libraries were generated through quantitative 5'-RACE incorporating molecular barcodes. Via MiXCR, TCRdb re-called the 5' RACE reads, giving one row per CDR3 protein. The sample records roughly 200,000 distinct CDR3 sequences, roughly 13% being singletons. This chain joins TRBV11-2 and TRBJ2-2; tentative D call: TRBD2 (5 bases). The origin of this receptor is a male donor with ankylosing spondylitis or in good health (not recorded which). The material sequenced was blood, either unsorted or a sorted T cell fraction (not recorded which). The CDR3, as DNA: TGTGCCAGCAGCTTAGTGAGCGTCGAGAGGGCCGGGGAGCTGTTTTTT. It codes for CASSLVSVERAGELFF.